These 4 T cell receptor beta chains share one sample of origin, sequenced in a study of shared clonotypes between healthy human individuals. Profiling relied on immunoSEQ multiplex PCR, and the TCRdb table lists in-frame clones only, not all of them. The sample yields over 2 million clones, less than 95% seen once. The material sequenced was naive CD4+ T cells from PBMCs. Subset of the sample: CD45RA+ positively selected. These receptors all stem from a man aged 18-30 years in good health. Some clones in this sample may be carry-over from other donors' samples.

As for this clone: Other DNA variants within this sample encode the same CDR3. As DNA, the CDR3 is TGTGCCAGTAGTATTTCCCGGAACTATGGCTACACCTTC. Its protein is CASSISRNYGYTF. This chain joins TRBV19 and TRBJ1-2; D not resolved. CDR3 length: 13 amino acids. Germline V gives CDR1 LNHDA, CDR2 SQIVND (reference sequence). V was shortened by 3 bases and J by 2 bases, with 7 bases between the two germline ends.

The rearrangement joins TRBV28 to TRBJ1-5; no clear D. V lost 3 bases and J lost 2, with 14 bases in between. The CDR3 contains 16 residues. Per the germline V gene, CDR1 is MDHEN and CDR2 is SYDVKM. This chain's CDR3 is CASSLWGIYGNQPQHF. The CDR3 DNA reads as TGTGCCAGCAGTTTGTGGGGAATTTACGGCAATCAGCCCCAGCATTTT.

CDR3: CASSLGTATYEQYF. For the CDR3, the DNA is TGTGCCAGCAGCTTGGGGACGGCTACTTACGAGCAGTACTTC. The chain carries TRBV5-4 and TRBJ2-7; D not certain. The CDR3 has 14 residues. V lost 0 bases to trimming and J lost 4 bases, with 11 bases between them. Per germline, CDR1 SGHNT and CDR2 YYREEE (reference sequence).

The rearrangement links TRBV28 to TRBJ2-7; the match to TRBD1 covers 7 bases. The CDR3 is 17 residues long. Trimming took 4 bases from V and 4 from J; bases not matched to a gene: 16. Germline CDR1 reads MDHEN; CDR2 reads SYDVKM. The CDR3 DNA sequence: TGTGCCAGCAGTTCCCAGGGGGAGACAGGGCGGCCATACGAGCAGTACTTC. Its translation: CASSSQGETGRPYEQYF.